The sequence of this TCR beta chain was determined in a study of shared clonotypes between healthy human individuals (TCRdb year 2020). Context from the whole study: The cohort included a few men and a couple of women between 18 and 49 years of age. For each donor, CD4 naive and CD4 memory were each run on three plates, CD8 naive on two plates, and CD8 memory on one plate. To estimate repertoire size and how much clonotypes are shared between individuals, the study performed deep sequencing of blood TCR repertoires from 4 to 6 healthy adults. Different laboratories and diverse techniques were used to prepare libraries and sequence TCR repertoires, to increase sequencing depth and limit assay-specific biases. Between about 0.85 and 10 billion PBMCs per donor were obtained by leukapheresis.

As regards this clone: The antigen it recognizes is unknown. No base qualities exist here, and no much larger clone lies one base off it.

Using the deep immunoSEQ assay, multiplex PCR amplified TCR CDR3 regions from genomic DNA. Extracted genomic DNA from each cell subset was distributed evenly across all wells of several immunoSEQ 96-well plates, and each plate was treated as a replicate. For sorted subsets, each replicate PCR was loaded with around 220 ng genomic DNA, equivalent to 32,000 or so T cell genomes. The purified libraries were quantified using a Qubit 3.0 fluorometer, sized with a Bioanalyzer 2100, and then quantified again using the KAPA Library Quantification kit. Every immunoSEQ 96-well plate was sequenced on a dedicated single-read 150-cycle Illumina NextSeq 550 flow cell. The authors' analysis ran thus. Because only junctional sequences without quality scores were contained in the immunoSEQ output, filtering matching that applied to full-length reads could not be performed. Sequences were annotated with PyIR, a Python wrapper for IgBLAST v1.9, and V/J genes and CDR3 were assigned using IMGT germline references. Reads were removed for weak V/J assignments (E-value above 1e-6), missing CDR3, stop codons, out-of-frame junctions, or ambiguous translated residues. V3J clonotypes were defined as sequences sharing the same inferred V gene, J gene, and CDR3 amino acid sequence. Percentage overlap between repertoires was computed as shared unique clonotypes divided by the size of the smaller repertoire. Repertoire richness was assessed with RTK rarefaction, the Chao1 estimator, and Recon v2.1 estimates of unobserved clonotypes. Generation probabilities were computed with OLGA for all TCRbeta clonotypes obtained by the gDNA method from several donors. The table was pulled from immuneACCESS by TCRdb, which kept in-frame rearrangements only. Such tables lose some clones; where checked, under half of the loss comes from unresolved V genes, and the rest has no known cause. The V and J calls and clone size were taken over from that table, and D and trimming were inferred from the DNA. The sample yields around 2,000,000 clones; roughly 94% were counted once. The biggest ten clones account for 0.1% to 0.15% of the sample.

The V end gives up 7 bases and the J end 7 bases, leaving 8 bases in the junction not matched to a gene. For CDR1 and CDR2, the germline V gene lists SQVTM and ANQGSEA. Spanning cysteine to phenylalanine, the CDR3 consists of 13 amino acids. Solely the CDR3 DNA is kept, with 39 bases framed from the first base. The donors were healthy, HIV-negative adults who had no recently reported acute infections or vaccinations. All donors were Caucasian adults living in Nashville, Tennessee, USA. Magnetic negative selection was used to enrich CD4+ T cells, after which naive cells were positively selected on CD45RA and the negative fraction became the memory subset. Blood was collected by leukapheresis, and PBMCs were isolated by Ficoll-Histopaque density gradient centrifugation and then cryopreserved in liquid nitrogen vapor phase. Purity and quantity of every magnetically sorted T cell population were checked by analytical flow cytometry. Genomic DNA was isolated from every sorted fraction and measured by UV absorbance on a Nanodrop 2000c.

Points the paper makes about the study in general: Pairwise subsampling indicated that sequencing depth was expected to affect the degree of clonotype sharing among donors. Rarefaction of sorted-subset datasets indicated incomplete sequencing despite the large sequencing depth. The small number of donors limited the genetic and exposure-history diversity represented. Estimated clonotype richness was generally larger for naive than for memory subsets. Sampling was restricted to blood, and TCR repertoires in tissue are likely to differ from TCR repertoires in blood. Clonotypes shared by all four sorted-subset donors showed higher generation probabilities than non-shared clonotypes. Approximately 5% of naive CD4, 3.5% of naive CD8, 2.3% of memory CD4, and 0.35% to 0.5% of memory CD8 clonotypes were shared across several donors.

The origin of this receptor is a man aged 18-30 years in good health. The V and J segments used are TRBV29-1 and TRBJ1-4; a stretch of 8 junction bases matches TRBD1. Source material: naive CD4+ T cells sorted from blood. The cell subset or site label for this specimen denotes: CD45RA+ positively selected. DNA sequence: TGCAGCGCCGGACAGGGTGGCTTTGAAAAACTGTTTTTT. This is translated as CSAGQGGFEKLFF.